This is a list of T cell receptor beta chains from one sample in a study of OX40 agonist ivuxolimab in advanced cancers. Sequencing was performed with immunoSEQ multiplex PCR; in TCRdb, only in-frame clones are kept and a portion is missing. Of roughly 76,000 clones listed, roughly 90% are singletons. The sample here was CD4+ or CD8+ T cells sorted from blood, taken in a trial of the OX40 agonist ivuxolimab. These receptors were obtained from an adult with an advanced solid tumor such as melanoma, head and neck, liver or kidney cancer. Each CDR3 is given with its conserved first and last residue. A D gene is named only where the DNA matches it firmly. Where a row states a size, it is once, few, many or the class of an expanded clone; other rows omit it.

D	J	size	V	CDR3	DNA
TRBD2	TRBJ2-1	NA	TRBV19	CASSKPGLAQQFF	TGTGCCAGTAGTAAACCGGGACTAGCGCAGCAGTTCTTC
TRBD1	TRBJ2-3	NA	TRBV7-2	CASSYRGRGTDTQYF	TGTGCCAGCAGCTACAGGGGGCGGGGCACAGATACGCAGTATTTT
NA	TRBJ2-6	NA	TRBV4-1	CASSQGLAYSGANVLTF	TGCGCCAGCAGCCAGGGACTCGCATACTCTGGGGCCAACGTCCTGACTTTC
NA	TRBJ2-7	NA	TRBV27	CASNPGLGLGEQYF	TGTGCCAGCAATCCGGGACTTGGATTAGGCGAGCAGTACTTC
NA	TRBJ2-3	NA	TRBV5-1	CASSQDSSSTDTQYF	TGCGCCAGCAGCCAAGACTCGTCCAGCACAGATACGCAGTATTTT
NA	TRBJ1-1	NA	TRBV5-4	CASSLQLQGTEAFF	TGTGCCAGCAGCTTGCAGCTACAAGGCACTGAAGCTTTCTTT
NA	TRBJ2-3	NA	TRBV30	CAWAIPGASPTDTQYF	TGTGCCTGGGCCATTCCCGGGGCCAGCCCCACAGATACGCAGTATTTT
NA	TRBJ2-2	NA	TRBV6-1	CASSVGGFTGELFF	TGTGCCAGCAGCGTCGGCGGGTTCACCGGGGAGCTGTTTTTT
TRBD2	TRBJ2-1	NA	TRBV10-2	CASSDAGTSEPRRPYNEQFF	TGCGCCAGCAGTGACGCCGGGACTAGCGAGCCCCGGAGGCCCTACAATGAGCAGTTCTTC
TRBD1	TRBJ2-7	NA	TRBV5-1	CASSLVGQGAYEQYF	TGCGCCAGCAGCTTGGTGGGACAGGGGGCCTACGAGCAGTACTTC
NA	TRBJ2-6	NA	TRBV9	CASSLRGSGANVLTF	TGTGCCAGCAGCCTTAGGGGATCTGGGGCCAACGTCCTGACTTTC
NA	TRBJ2-2	NA	TRBV9	CASSPHMNTGELFF	TGTGCCAGCAGCCCTCATATGAACACCGGGGAGCTGTTTTTT
NA	TRBJ2-2	NA	TRBV5-8	CASSLAVGELFF	TGTGCCAGCAGCTTGGCCGTCGGGGAGCTGTTTTTT
NA	TRBJ2-7	NA	TRBV28	CASRDPAHYVYEQYF	TGTGCCAGCAGAGACCCCGCCCACTACGTCTACGAGCAGTACTTC
NA	TRBJ2-7	NA	TRBV7-2	CASSPARGLGGLYEQYF	TGTGCCAGCAGCCCGGCGCGGGGACTGGGGGGACTCTACGAGCAGTACTTC
NA	TRBJ1-3	few	TRBV6-1	CASSEQGRSWNTIYF	TGTGCCAGCAGTGAACAGGGTCGATCTTGGAACACCATATATTTT
TRBD2	TRBJ2-7	few	TRBV4-3	CASSQGLAGDYEQYF	TGCGCCAGCAGCCAAGGACTAGCGGGAGACTACGAGCAGTACTTC
NA	TRBJ2-1	NA	TRBV11-2	CASSAMEANNEQFF	TGTGCCAGCAGCGCTATGGAGGCGAACAATGAGCAGTTCTTC
TRBD2	TRBJ2-7	NA	TRBV4-1	CASSQGTSGEPYEQYF	TGCGCCAGCAGCCAGGGGACTAGCGGGGAACCCTACGAGCAGTACTTC
TRBD2	TRBJ2-2	NA	TRBV19	CASTPSGHTGELFF	TGTGCCAGTACCCCTAGCGGCCACACCGGGGAGCTGTTTTTT
NA	TRBJ2-1	NA	TRBV5-1	CASSLSGLGYEQFF	TGCGCCAGCAGCTTGTCGGGGTTGGGTTATGAGCAGTTCTTC
NA	TRBJ2-2	once	TRBV2	CASKTGPGELFF	TGTGCCAGCAAAACAGGGCCCGGGGAGCTGTTTTTT
TRBD2	TRBJ2-1	once	TRBV19	CASSTQWEGGEQFF	TGTGCCAGTAGTACTCAGTGGGAGGGCGGTGAGCAGTTCTTC
TRBD2	TRBJ2-3	NA	TRBV10-2	CASRLGLAGDTQYF	TGCGCCAGCAGATTGGGACTAGCGGGAGATACGCAGTATTTT
TRBD2	TRBJ2-5	NA	TRBV7-2	CASSQRELQETQYF	TGTGCCAGCAGCCAGCGGGAATTACAAGAGACCCAGTACTTC
NA	TRBJ1-2	NA	TRBV7-9	CASSMNREDGYTF	TGTGCCAGCAGCATGAACAGGGAGGACGGCTACACCTTC
NA	TRBJ1-2	once	TRBV18	CASSPLEDPYGYTF	TGTGCCAGCTCACCTCTCGAGGACCCCTATGGCTACACCTTC
NA	TRBJ2-7	NA	TRBV4-2	CASSRSGAENYEQYF	TGTGCCAGCAGCCGAAGCGGAGCGGAGAATTACGAGCAGTACTTC
TRBD2	TRBJ2-5	NA	TRBV6-1	CASRGWGLGETQYF	TGTGCCAGCAGAGGCTGGGGACTAGGGGAGACCCAGTACTTC
TRBD1	TRBJ1-5	NA	TRBV30	CAWSADPRDRANQPQHF	TGTGCCTGGAGTGCCGACCCCCGGGACAGGGCAAATCAGCCCCAGCATTTT
NA	TRBJ1-2	NA	TRBV7-9	CASSLDTNAGGYTF	TGTGCCAGCAGCTTGGATACTAACGCGGGCGGCTACACCTTC
NA	TRBJ1-2	NA	TRBV7-2	CASSSTVIAGYTF	TGTGCCAGCAGCTCAACAGTGATTGCTGGCTACACCTTC
NA	TRBJ2-7	NA	TRBV5-1	CASSWGIGGSYEQYF	TGCGCCAGCAGCTGGGGGATCGGAGGCTCCTACGAGCAGTACTTC
NA	TRBJ1-3	NA	TRBV11-2	CASSAGDRGLGNTIYF	TGTGCCAGCAGCGCCGGGGACCGCGGGCTCGGAAACACCATATATTTT
NA	TRBJ2-7	NA	TRBV5-4	CASSSQRADEQYF	TGTGCCAGCAGCTCACAAAGGGCGGACGAGCAGTACTTC
NA	TRBJ2-3	NA	TRBV9	CASSAMGLSTDTQYF	TGTGCCAGCAGCGCCATGGGACTTAGCACAGATACGCAGTATTTT
NA	TRBJ2-1	once	TRBV5-1	CASSLEGRETNEQFF	TGCGCCAGCAGCTTAGAAGGGCGAGAGACTAATGAGCAGTTCTTC
NA	TRBJ2-3	NA	TRBV5-1	CASSLWGNADTQYF	TGCGCCAGCAGCTTGTGGGGGAACGCAGATACGCAGTATTTT
TRBD2	TRBJ2-1	NA	TRBV19	CASSPYGLAVNEQFF	TGTGCCAGTAGTCCTTACGGACTAGCGGTGAACGAGCAGTTCTTC
NA	TRBJ1-1	NA	TRBV30	CAWDGRRKGAFF	TGTGCCTGGGACGGCAGGCGAAAGGGAGCTTTCTTT
NA	TRBJ2-1	once	TRBV5-4	CASSLGGTNEQFF	TGTGCCAGCAGCTTGGGGGGAACTAATGAGCAGTTCTTC
NA	TRBJ1-1	NA	TRBV30	CAWSVGEKNTEAFF	TGTGCCTGGAGTGTAGGGGAGAAGAACACTGAAGCTTTCTTT
NA	TRBJ2-7	NA	TRBV27	CASSSVGKQYF	TGTGCCAGCAGTTCAGTGGGGAAGCAGTACTTC
NA	TRBJ2-3	NA	TRBV19	CASSMLDTQYF	TGTGCCAGTAGTATGTTAGATACGCAGTATTTT
NA	TRBJ1-2	once	TRBV11-2	CASSLDRSAYYGYTF	TGTGCCAGCAGCTTAGATCGGTCAGCTTACTATGGCTACACCTTC
NA	TRBJ1-3	NA	TRBV30	CAWSVRDSSGNTIYF	TGTGCCTGGAGTGTACGCGACAGCTCTGGAAACACCATATATTTT
TRBD1	TRBJ1-2	NA	TRBV28	CASSLRDSLGYTF	TGTGCCAGCAGTCTCCGGGACAGCCTAGGCTACACCTTC
NA	TRBJ2-7	NA	TRBV7-2	CASSFESTTVTYEQYF	TGTGCCAGCAGCTTCGAATCAACGACAGTAACCTACGAGCAGTACTTC
NA	TRBJ2-2	few	TRBV15	CATLGRGNTGELFF	TGTGCCACCCTCGGGCGGGGGAACACCGGGGAGCTGTTTTTT
NA	TRBJ1-2	NA	TRBV10-3	CAISESGAVNYGYTF	TGTGCCATCAGTGAGTCGGGGGCGGTGAACTATGGCTACACCTTC
NA	TRBJ2-3	NA	TRBV27	CASSLGRQPSDTQYF	TGTGCCAGCAGTTTGGGGCGGCAGCCTTCCGATACGCAGTATTTT
TRBD2	TRBJ2-1	NA	TRBV27	CASSRTRLAGGQFF	TGTGCCAGCAGTCGAACGAGGCTAGCGGGAGGGCAGTTCTTC
NA	TRBJ2-6	NA	TRBV9	CASSAQVTGANVLTF	TGTGCCAGCAGCGCACAAGTCACTGGGGCCAACGTCCTGACTTTC
NA	TRBJ2-1	NA	TRBV9	CASSPRSGGGNNEQFF	TGTGCCAGCAGCCCGAGATCTGGAGGGGGTAACAATGAGCAGTTCTTC
NA	TRBJ1-5	NA	TRBV4-1	CASSQDPGFVRPQHF	TGCGCCAGCAGCCAAGATCCAGGATTCGTTCGGCCCCAGCATTTT
TRBD1	TRBJ2-3	NA	TRBV28	CASSLLGQGGDTQYF	TGTGCCAGCAGTTTATTAGGACAGGGTGGAGATACGCAGTATTTT